This T cell receptor (beta chain) originates from a study of technical replicates of blood from several donors. Trimming cost V 3 bases and J 4 bases, with 9 bases left between them. This CDR3 is built from 12 residues. The germline V gene encodes CDR1 SQVTM and CDR2 ANQGSEA. Libraries were prepared by immunoSEQ multiplex PCR; TCRdb keeps only in-frame clonotypes and omits some of them. The profile shows about 68,000 clones, roughly 97% of them singletons. The source is a human donor in good health. Sample: T cells isolated from PBMCs. The rearrangement links TRBV29-1 to TRBJ1-1; no firm D call. CDR3 sequence: CSVDERFTEAFF. DNA of the CDR3: TGCAGCGTTGATGAGAGGTTCACTGAAGCTTTCTTT.